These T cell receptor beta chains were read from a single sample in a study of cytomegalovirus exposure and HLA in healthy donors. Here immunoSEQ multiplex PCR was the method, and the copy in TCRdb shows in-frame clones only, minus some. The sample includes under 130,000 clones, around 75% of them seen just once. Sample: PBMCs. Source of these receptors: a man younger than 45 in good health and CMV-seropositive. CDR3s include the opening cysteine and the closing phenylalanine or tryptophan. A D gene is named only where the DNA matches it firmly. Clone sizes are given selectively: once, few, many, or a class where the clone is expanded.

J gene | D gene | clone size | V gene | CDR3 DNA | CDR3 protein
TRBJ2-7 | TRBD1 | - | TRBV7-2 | TGTGCCAGCAGCTTTAGGAAAGGTACAGGGGGGTCGTACGAGCAGTACTTC | CASSFRKGTGGSYEQYF
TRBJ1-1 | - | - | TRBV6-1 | TGTGCCAGCAGTGAATTTCACAGGTCCACTGAAGCTTTCTTT | CASSEFHRSTEAFF
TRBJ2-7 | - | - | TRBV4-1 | TGCGCCAGCAGCCAACCCCTATCTAATCTCGAGCAGTACTTC | CASSQPLSNLEQYF
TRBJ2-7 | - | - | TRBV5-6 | TGTGCCAGCAGCTTCCAGGGTTCCGAGCAGTACTTC | CASSFQGSEQYF
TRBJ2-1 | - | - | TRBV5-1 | TGCGCCAGCGCCTCGGGATACTACAATGAGCAGTTCTTC | CASASGYYNEQFF
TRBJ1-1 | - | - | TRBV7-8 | TGTGCCAGCAGCTTAGCGCATGAGGGTTTAGGCAGTGGAGCTTTCTTT | CASSLAHEGLGSGAFF
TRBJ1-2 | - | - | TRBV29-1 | TGCAGCGTTGAAGATCTGGGAAGGGGCTATGGCTACACCTTC | CSVEDLGRGYGYTF
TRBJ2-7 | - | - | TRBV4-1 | TGCGCCAGCAGCCAAGCGGGCCAGGGAACGGACGAGCAGTACTTC | CASSQAGQGTDEQYF
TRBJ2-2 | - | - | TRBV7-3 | TGTGCCAGCACAGGGGACACCGGGGAGCTGTTTTTT | CASTGDTGELFF
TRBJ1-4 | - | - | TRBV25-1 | TGTGCCAGCATGAATTGGGGGGGCGAGGAACTGTTTTTT | CASMNWGGEELFF
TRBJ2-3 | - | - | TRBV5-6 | TGTGCCAGCTTCATTGGGGCTAGCGGCACAGATACGCAGTATTTT | CASFIGASGTDTQYF
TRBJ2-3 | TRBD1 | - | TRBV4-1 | TGCGCCAGCAGCCAAGTGGTGGGGACAGGGGATCCAGATACGCAGTATTTT | CASSQVVGTGDPDTQYF
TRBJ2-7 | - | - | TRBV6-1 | TGTGCCAGCAGTCAGGGTGTCGAGCAGTACTTC | CASSQGVEQYF
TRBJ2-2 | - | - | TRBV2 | TGTGCCAGCACCCTTATGAAGCTACCCGGGGAGCTGTTTTTT | CASTLMKLPGELFF
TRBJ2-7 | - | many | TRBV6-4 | TGTGCCAGCAGTGACATGACAGGCGCCGAGCAGTACTTC | CASSDMTGAEQYF
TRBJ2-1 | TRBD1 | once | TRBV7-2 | TGTGCCAGCAGCTACAGACAGGGGGCGGGCTACAATGAGCAGTTCTTC | CASSYRQGAGYNEQFF
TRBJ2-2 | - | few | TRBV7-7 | TGTGCTAGCAGTCGTGACAGCCTGAACACCGGGGAGCTGTTTTTT | CASSRDSLNTGELFF
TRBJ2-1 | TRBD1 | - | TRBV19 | TGTGCCAGTAGCGACGGACAGGGCCCCTACAATGAGCAGTTCTTC | CASSDGQGPYNEQFF
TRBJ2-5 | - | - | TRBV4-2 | TGTGCCAGCAGCCAAGAGGGGGCCGCTCAAGAGACCCAGTACTTC | CASSQEGAAQETQYF
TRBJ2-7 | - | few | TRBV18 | TGTGCCAGCTCACCTCCCGCACTAACCTACGAGCAGTACTTC | CASSPPALTYEQYF
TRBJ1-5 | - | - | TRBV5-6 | TGTGCCAGCAGCTTGTGGACAGCTATTAGCAATCAGCCCCAGCATTTT | CASSLWTAISNQPQHF
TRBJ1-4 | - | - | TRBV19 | TGTGCCAGTCGCGGACCCGGGGTGTCTAATGAAAAACTGTTTTTT | CASRGPGVSNEKLFF
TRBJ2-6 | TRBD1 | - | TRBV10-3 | TGTGCCATCAGTGAGTCTGGACAGGCGAGCTTCTCTGGGGCCAACGTCCTGACTTTC | CAISESGQASFSGANVLTF